These 24 T cell receptor beta chains originate from one sample sequenced in a study of cytomegalovirus exposure and HLA in healthy donors. The PCR made use of 60 Vbeta and 13 Jbeta primers. Only in-frame clones appear in the TCRdb table, and some are missing; sequencing was by immunoSEQ multiplex PCR. The sample yields 150,000 to 200,000 clones, 60% to 80% seen once. The material sequenced was PBMCs. These TCRs come from a woman aged 50 to 65 in good health and CMV-seropositive.

The chain carries TRBV20-1 and TRBJ2-7, with 7 positions matching TRBD1. Germline lookup yields CDR1 DFQATT and CDR2 SNEGSKA (reference sequence). The CDR3 has 10 residues. Trimming at V came to 8 bases and at J to 5 bases, leaving 3 bases not matched to a gene. The CDR3 reads CSPRGNEQYF. The CDR3 DNA is TGCAGTCCCAGGGGGAACGAGCAGTACTTC.

The chain combines TRBV6-4 with TRBJ1-4; the match to TRBD1 covers 8 bases. Per germline, CDR1 MRHNA and CDR2 SNTAGT. V shed 10 bases, J shed 4 bases, and the junction held 14 bases outside the gene matches. The CDR3 length is 16 residues. The chain's CDR3 is CANGQGAANYNEKLFF. The DNA for the CDR3 is TGTGCCAACGGGCAGGGGGCGGCGAACTATAATGAAAAACTGTTTTTT.

The rearrangement uses TRBV4-1 and TRBJ2-5; the D gene is possibly TRBD2 (6 bases). There are 16 residues in the CDR3. Trimming pared 4 bases from V and 1 base from J, leaving 16 bases between. Germline V gene data show CDR1 as MGHRA and CDR2 as YSYEKL. Here the CDR3 DNA reads TGCGCCAGCAGCCCCCGGTCTACTAGCACCCAAGAGACCCAGTACTTC. It codes for CASSPRSTSTQETQYF.

Here the CDR3 DNA reads TGTGCCAGCAGAGCTCAGGGGCAAGGCTACACCTTC. Encoded protein: CASRAQGQGYTF. V usage is TRBV2 and J usage is TRBJ1-2; D possibly corresponds to TRBD1 (6 bases). The CDR3 length is 12 residues. V shed 6 bases and J shed 8 bases, with 13 bases lying between them. Germline assignment: CDR1 SNHLY and CDR2 FYNNEI.

CDR3 sequence: CASSPGVTKNTEAFF. The CDR3 nucleotides read TGTGCCAGCAGCCCAGGGGTCACTAAGAACACTGAAGCTTTCTTT. This chain links TRBV11-3 with TRBJ1-1; D might be TRBD1 (6 bases). V lost 5 bases, J lost 1 base, and 14 bases lay in between. The CDR3 is 15 amino acids. Per the germline V gene, CDR1 is SGHNT and CDR2 is YENEEA. The whole variable domain, remainder taken from reference TRBV11-3 and TRBJ1-1, is EAGVVQSPRYKIIEKKQPVAFWCNPISGHNTLYWYLQNLGQGPELLIRYENEEAVDDSQLPKDRFSAERLKGVDSTLKIQPAELGDSAVYLCASSPGVTKNTEAFFGQGTRLTVV.

This clone was seen more than once but under ten times. This chain connects TRBV7-9 to TRBJ1-1; 8 nucleotides line up with TRBD1. The CDR3 loop spans 14 amino acids. V was pared by 5 bases and J by 5 bases, with 7 bases of the junction left unmatched. Per germline, CDR1 SEHNR and CDR2 FQNEAQ (reference sequence). CDR3 sequence reads: CASSPRQGRTEAFF. In nucleotides, the CDR3 is TGTGCCAGCAGCCCCCGACAGGGGAGAACTGAAGCTTTCTTT.

In this sample, this clone turned up once. This chain connects TRBV6-5 to TRBJ2-1; a weak D match, TRBD2 (6 bases). There are 15 residues in the CDR3. Deletions cut 3 bases from V and 4 bases from J, with 13 bases between. The germline V gene has CDR1 MNHEY and CDR2 SVGAGI. The CDR3 spells CASSYGGAMYNEQFF. CDR3 coding DNA: TGTGCCAGCAGTTATGGAGGGGCGATGTACAATGAGCAGTTCTTC.

The V gene is TRBV5-1, the J gene TRBJ2-3; maybe TRBD2 (6 bases). V lost 0 bases, J lost 1 base, and 9 bases lay in between. Looked up from germline, CDR1 is SGHRS and CDR2 is YFSETQ. This CDR3 contains 15 residues. The CDR3 loop is CASSLDGGRTDTQYF. In nucleotides, the CDR3 is TGCGCCAGCAGCTTGGATGGAGGGCGCACAGATACGCAGTATTTT.

This chain uses TRBV6-5 with TRBJ1-1; 7 nucleotides align to TRBD1. The CDR3 spans 14 residues. Germline V gene data show CDR1 as MNHEY and CDR2 as SVGAGI. The V segment lost 10 bases and the J segment 4 bases; nucleotides outside the gene matches: 12. This CDR3 reads CATRRGQLATEAFF. CDR3 nucleotides: TGTGCCACCCGAAGGGGACAGCTTGCCACTGAAGCTTTCTTT.

This chain links TRBV6-6 with TRBJ1-3; D possibly corresponds to TRBD1 (6 bases). V lost 10 bases, J lost 3 bases, and 10 bases lay in between. CDR1 is MNHNY and CDR2 is SVGAGI in the germline V gene (reference sequence). This CDR3 spans 12 amino acids. The CDR3: CAIRGLGNTIYF. CDR3 bases: TGTGCCATCAGGGGACTTGGAAACACCATATATTTT.

CDR3 in amino acids: CASSYSGQGAYEQYF. As DNA, the CDR3 is TGTGCCAGCAGTTACTCGGGACAGGGGGCTTACGAGCAGTACTTC. The chain carries TRBV6-5 and TRBJ2-7; TRBD1 aligns across 12 bases. This CDR3 spans 15 amino acids. The germline CDR1 and CDR2 sequences are MNHEY and SVGAGI. V dropped 0 bases and J dropped 4; count of bases not matched to a gene: 1.

V is TRBV21-1 and J is TRBJ2-3; the table's D gene call, TRBD2, was not cross checked with the DNA. TRBV21-1 is a pseudogene locus. The CDR3 length is 12 residues. The CDR3 region is CASSIHGDTQYF. DNA for the CDR3: TGTGCCAGCAGCATCCACGGAGATACGCAGTATTTT.

The chain couples TRBV4-2 to TRBJ1-6, with TRBD1 matching 10 bases. The CDR3 has 18 amino acids. Per germline, CDR1 LGHNA and CDR2 YNFKEQ. V shed 4 bases, J shed 0 bases, and the junction held 6 bases outside the gene matches. CDR3 protein: CASSPLTGGSSYNSPLHF. The CDR3 region has the DNA TGTGCCAGCAGCCCCTTGACAGGGGGCAGCTCCTATAATTCACCCCTCCACTTT.

The V and J genes are TRBV5-1 and TRBJ2-1, with D possibly matching TRBD1 (5 bases). The CDR3 runs to 11 residues. V was clipped by 0 bases and J by 10 bases, with 5 bases between them. Germline loops: CDR1 SGHRS, CDR2 YFSETQ. The CDR3 DNA sequence: TGCGCCAGCAGCTTGGGACAGGAGCAGTTCTTC. Translation gives CASSLGQEQFF.

The J gene is TRBJ2-1, the V gene TRBV27, with 8 bases identical to TRBD2. Trimming took 4 bases from V and 1 from J; bases not matched to a gene: 18. Per the germline V gene, CDR1 is MNHEY and CDR2 is SMNVEV (reference sequence). The CDR3 is 20 amino acids. CDR3 nucleotide sequence: TGTGCCAGCAGTTCGGCCCTCGGGGGGGGCCCGATTACATCCTACAATGAGCAGTTCTTC. Translated, it gives CASSSALGGGPITSYNEQFF.

A remark on this clone: This sample also contains other DNA sequences that code for the same CDR3. The genes are TRBV27 and TRBJ1-2; the D gene is possibly TRBD1 (5 bases). The CDR3 is made up of 13 amino acids. Germline CDR1 and CDR2: MNHEY and SMNVEV (reference sequence). The V end was cut by 2 bases, the J end by 5 bases, with 9 bases between. The CDR3 DNA sequence: TGTGCCAGCAGTTTACAGGGTTCGTATGGCTACACCTTC. Translated, it gives CASSLQGSYGYTF.

The V and J genes are TRBV5-1 and TRBJ2-2; possible D gene TRBD2, 6 bases. CDR3 length: 16 residues. Germline V gene lookup returns CDR1 SGHRS and CDR2 YFSETQ. Trimming stripped 1 base from V and 4 bases from J, with 14 bases between. The chain's CDR3 is CASSLWGVWSTGELFF. The CDR3 DNA follows: TGCGCCAGCAGCTTGTGGGGGGTCTGGAGCACCGGGGAGCTGTTTTTT.

In this sample, this clone turned up a few times. The chain joins TRBV5-6 to TRBJ1-1; D might be TRBD1 (6 bases). The CDR3 covers 14 residues. Germline-derived CDR1 and CDR2 are SGHDT and YYEEEE. Trimming took off 7 bases at V and 10 bases at J, with 23 bases between the two ends. The CDR3 reads CASGDHRDYGGAFF. Written as DNA, the CDR3 is TGTGCCAGCGGGGATCACAGGGACTACGGGGGAGCTTTCTTT. Together with reference TRBV5-6 and TRBJ1-1, the CDR3 gives the full variable domain: DAGVTQSPTHLIKTRGQQVTLRCSPKSGHDTVSWYQQALGQGPQFIFQYYEEEERQRGNFPDRFSGHQFPNYSSELNVNALLLGDSALYLCASGDHRDYGGAFFGQGTRLTVV.

The J gene is TRBJ2-3, the V gene TRBV30, with a possible D match to TRBD2 (7 bases). Germline V gene data show CDR1 as GTSNPN and CDR2 as SVGIG (reference sequence). Trimming shortened V by 7 bases and J by 2 bases, and 16 bases separated the two germline ends. CDR3 length equals 14 residues. The CDR3: CASRRGGNTDTQYF. As DNA, the CDR3 is TGTGCCTCCAGGAGGGGGGGCAACACAGATACGCAGTATTTT.

This clone was detected once. The rearrangement uses TRBV9 and TRBJ2-3, with D maybe TRBD2 (7 bases). The CDR3 length is 14 residues. Per germline, CDR1 SGDLS and CDR2 YYNGEE. Trimming left V 3 bases short and J 1 base short, with 9 bases between. CDR3 nucleotide sequence: TGTGCCAGCAGCGAGGGGGGGGGCACAGATACGCAGTATTTT. This gives the protein CASSEGGGTDTQYF.

A few counts support this clone. The chain couples TRBV6-4 to TRBJ2-3; 8 bases are shared with TRBD2. The length of the CDR3 is 15 residues. The J segment lost 6 bases and the V segment lost 5 bases, leaving 10 bases of the junction unmatched. Looked up from germline, CDR1 is MRHNA and CDR2 is SNTAGT. The CDR3: CASSRSGAGSDTQYF. Written as DNA, the CDR3 is TGTGCCAGCAGTCGTAGCGGGGCAGGGTCGGATACGCAGTATTTT.

A few counts support this clone. The rearrangement uses TRBV19 and TRBJ1-2; no firm D call. Germline V gene data show CDR1 as LNHDA and CDR2 as SQIVND (reference sequence). V was pared by 1 base and J by 3 bases, with 6 bases between. CDR3 length equals 13 residues. Here the CDR3 reads CASSIVQYYGYTF. The CDR3, as DNA: TGTGCCAGTAGTATAGTACAGTACTATGGCTACACCTTC. Complete variable domain (other parts from reference TRBV19 and TRBJ1-2): DGGITQSPKYLFRKEGQNVTLSCEQNLNHDAMYWYRQDPGQGLRLIYYSQIVNDFQKGDIAEGYSVSREKKESFPLTVTSAQKNPTAFYLCASSIVQYYGYTFGSGTRLTVV.

V and J are TRBV4-1 and TRBJ2-2, with TRBD2 as a possible D gene (6 bases). The CDR3 has 15 residues. Trimming cost V 4 bases and J 7 bases, with 16 bases left between them. Germline-derived CDR1 and CDR2 are MGHRA and YSYEKL. The CDR3 spells CASSPRTSGGGELFF. The CDR3 coding sequence is TGCGCCAGCAGCCCCCGGACTTCCGGGGGCGGGGAGCTGTTTTTT.

CDR3 DNA sequence: TGTGCCAGCAGCGACGACAGGGGTAATTCACCCCTCCACTTT. It specifies CASSDDRGNSPLHF. This chain uses TRBV7-9 with TRBJ1-6; TRBD1 aligns across 8 bases. The junction had 3 bases not matched to a gene; V was cut back by 5 bases and J by 6 bases. The CDR3 contains 14 residues. Germline V gene sequence: CDR1 SEHNR, CDR2 FQNEAQ (reference sequence). The full variable domain, rest sourced from reference TRBV7-9 and TRBJ1-6, is DTGVSQNPRHKITKRGQNVTFRCDPISEHNRLYWYRQTLGQGPEFLTYFQNEAQLEKSRLLSDRFSAERPKGSFSTLEIQRTEQGDSAMYLCASSDDRGNSPLHFGNGTRLTVT.